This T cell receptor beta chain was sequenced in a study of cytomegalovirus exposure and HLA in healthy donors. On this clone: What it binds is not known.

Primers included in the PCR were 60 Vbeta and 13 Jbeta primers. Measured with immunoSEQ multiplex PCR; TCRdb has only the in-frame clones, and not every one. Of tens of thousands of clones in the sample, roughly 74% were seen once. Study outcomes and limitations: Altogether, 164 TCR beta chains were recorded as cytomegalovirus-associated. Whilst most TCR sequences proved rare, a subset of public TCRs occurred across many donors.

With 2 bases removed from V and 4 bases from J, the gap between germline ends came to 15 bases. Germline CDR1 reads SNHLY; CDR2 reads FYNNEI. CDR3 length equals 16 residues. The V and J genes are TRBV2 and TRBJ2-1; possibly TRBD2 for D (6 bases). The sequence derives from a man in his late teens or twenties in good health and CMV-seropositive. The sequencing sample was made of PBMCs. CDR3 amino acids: CASSEYSGEAYNEQFF. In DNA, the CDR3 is TGTGCCAGCAGTGAATATAGCGGTGAAGCGTACAATGAGCAGTTCTTC.